This is a list of T cell receptor beta chains from one sample in a study of blood T cell repertoires in COVID-19. The protocol was immunoSEQ multiplex PCR, while the TCRdb copy is restricted to in-frame clones and leaves out a portion. The sample consists of some 150,000 clones, just under 85% of them appearing once. Input material: PBMCs or T cells enriched from blood (not recorded which). Receptor source: a woman in her forties who had recovered from COVID-19. Both conserved end residues are part of each CDR3. D genes are given only for firm matches. Part of the rows lack a size; the others show once, few, many or a class for expanded clones.

clone_size j_call d_call v_call cdr3_aa cdr3_nt
. TRBJ2-5 TRBD1 TRBV14 CASRDRGHETQYF TGTGCCAGCCGGGACAGGGGGCATGAGACCCAGTACTTC
once TRBJ2-7 TRBD1 TRBV7-8 CASMPQGRSYEQYF TGTGCCAGCATGCCACAGGGGCGCTCCTACGAGCAGTACTTC
. TRBJ2-1 . TRBV5-4 CASSLGLDNEQFF TGTGCCAGCAGCTTGGGACTCGACAATGAGCAGTTCTTC
. TRBJ1-1 . TRBV29-1 CSVDWGDWMNTEAFF TGCAGCGTTGATTGGGGGGATTGGATGAACACTGAAGCTTTCTTT
. TRBJ1-5 . TRBV19 CASSSSGSNQPQHF TGTGCCAGTAGTAGCTCAGGGAGCAATCAGCCCCAGCATTTT
. TRBJ1-1 . TRBV11-2 CASRLAGLNTEAFF TGTGCCAGCAGGCTTGCAGGGTTGAACACTGAAGCTTTCTTT
once TRBJ1-2 . TRBV25-1 CASSSSRQGNKNYGYTF .
once TRBJ2-7 TRBD2 TRBV7-8 CASSLPGTSGVSSYEQYF TGTGCCAGCAGCTTACCTGGGACTAGCGGGGTTAGCTCCTACGAGCAGTACTTC
. TRBJ2-5 . TRBV10-3 CAISEQVGETQYF TGTGCCATCAGTGAGCAGGTAGGAGAGACCCAGTACTTC
. TRBJ1-1 . TRBV5-1 CASSFGPTGGDTEAFF TGCGCCAGCAGCTTTGGGCCCACTGGGGGGGACACTGAAGCTTTCTTT
. TRBJ1-2 . TRBV19 CASSGGGGPGYGYTF TGTGCCAGTAGTGGGGGCGGAGGTCCGGGCTATGGCTACACCTTC
. TRBJ1-5 . TRBV19 CASSRQVGQPQHF TGTGCCAGTAGTCGACAGGTAGGCCAGCCCCAGCATTTT
. TRBJ1-3 . TRBV18 CASSPYREGSGNTIYF TGTGCCAGCTCACCATACCGGGAGGGCTCTGGAAACACCATATATTTT
. TRBJ1-1 . TRBV6-5 CASSYEQGSVAFF TGTGCCAGCAGTTACGAGCAGGGGAGCGTAGCTTTCTTT
. TRBJ2-7 . TRBV5-8 CASSLYYEQYF TGTGCCAGCAGCCTTTACTACGAGCAGTACTTC
. TRBJ1-1 . TRBV23-1 CASSQLKPRAAGFDTEAFF TGCGCCAGCAGTCAATTAAAGCCTCGGGCGGCGGGTTTTGACACTGAAGCTTTCTTT
. TRBJ2-1 . TRBV10-3 CAIRNGSYNEQFF TGTGCCATCAGGAACGGCTCCTACAATGAGCAGTTCTTC
. TRBJ2-1 TRBD1 TRBV27 CASSFRDRGAYNEQFF TGTGCCAGCAGTTTCCGGGACAGGGGTGCATACAATGAGCAGTTCTTC
once TRBJ2-1 . TRBV7-2 CASSLPNEQFF TGTGCCAGCAGCCTCCCGAATGAGCAGTTCTTC
. TRBJ2-7 . TRBV10-2 CASSSSFYEQYF TGCGCCAGCAGCAGTTCATTCTACGAGCAGTACTTC
. TRBJ2-3 TRBD1 TRBV10-3 CAISRDSSTDTQYF TGTGCCATCAGTCGGGACAGTAGCACAGATACGCAGTATTTT
. TRBJ2-3 . TRBV10-1 CASSEWGDFSTDTQYF TGCGCCAGCAGTGAGTGGGGGGACTTCTCCACAGATACGCAGTATTTT
. TRBJ1-5 . TRBV6-1 CASSEIGQGNQPQHF TGTGCCAGCAGTGAAATTGGGCAGGGCAATCAGCCCCAGCATTTT
. TRBJ2-1 . TRBV9 CASSADQRLGNEQFF TGTGCCAGCAGCGCAGACCAGCGTCTGGGCAATGAGCAGTTCTTC
. TRBJ1-5 TRBD1 TRBV28 CASSRQGRSNQPQHF TGTGCCAGCAGTAGACAGGGCCGTAGCAATCAGCCCCAGCATTTT
. TRBJ2-5 TRBD1 TRBV13 CASSDRGPLGSQETQYF TGTGCCAGCAGCGACAGGGGACCCTTAGGATCCCAAGAGACCCAGTACTTC
. TRBJ1-2 . TRBV5-4 CASSSPHRRQDYYGYTF TGTGCCAGCAGCTCACCGCACAGAAGACAGGACTACTATGGCTACACCTTC
once TRBJ2-7 TRBD2 TRBV4-2 CASSQDTGGPVYDF TGTGCCAGCAGCCAAGATACGGGAGGCCCCGTCTACGACTTC
. TRBJ1-6 . TRBV10-3 CAISEWSKVNSPLHF TGTGCCATCAGTGAATGGAGTAAGGTAAATTCACCCCTCCACTTT
. TRBJ2-7 . TRBV7-9 CASETDGYEQYF TGTGCCAGCGAAACCGACGGGTACGAGCAGTACTTC
. TRBJ1-2 . TRBV5-5 CASSINRNSNYGYTF TGTGCCAGCAGCATAAACAGGAACTCAAACTATGGCTACACCTTC
. TRBJ1-1 TRBD1 TRBV6-5 CASTKQGVGHTEAFF TGTGCCAGCACAAAACAGGGGGTAGGTCACACTGAAGCTTTCTTT
. TRBJ2-7 . TRBV18 CASSPETSRYEQYF TGTGCCAGCTCACCGGAGACTAGTCGCTACGAGCAGTACTTC